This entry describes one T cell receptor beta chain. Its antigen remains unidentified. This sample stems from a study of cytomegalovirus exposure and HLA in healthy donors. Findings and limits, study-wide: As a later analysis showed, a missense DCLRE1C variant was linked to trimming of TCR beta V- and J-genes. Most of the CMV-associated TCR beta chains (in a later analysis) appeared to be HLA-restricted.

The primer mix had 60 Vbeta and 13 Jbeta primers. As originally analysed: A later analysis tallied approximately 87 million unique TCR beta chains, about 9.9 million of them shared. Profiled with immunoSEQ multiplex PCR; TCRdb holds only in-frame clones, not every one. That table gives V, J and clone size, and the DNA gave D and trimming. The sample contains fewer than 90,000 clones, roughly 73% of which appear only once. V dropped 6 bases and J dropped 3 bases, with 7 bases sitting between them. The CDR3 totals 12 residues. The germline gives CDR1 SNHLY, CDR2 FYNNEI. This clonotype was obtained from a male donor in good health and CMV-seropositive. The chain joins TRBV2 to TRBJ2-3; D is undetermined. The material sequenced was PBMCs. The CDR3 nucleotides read TGTGCCAGCAGGGAGATGACAGATACGCAGTATTTT. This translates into CASREMTDTQYF.